In its sample, the clone carrying this T cell receptor (beta chain) was seen many times. Antigen specificity is unknown. This sample was taken from a study of CD8+ T cells in alopecia areata. Study summary: Treated patients were given 5 to 10 mg oral tofacitinib twice daily.

As for treatment: oral pan-JAK inhibitor, 5-10 mg twice daily. Regarding the study as a whole: Since there was just one nonresponder, nobody can yet say how baseline CD8+ expansion ties to response.

The CDR3 covers 14 residues. V shed 5 bases, J shed 3 bases, and the junction held 3 bases outside the gene matches. Germline-derived CDR1 and CDR2 are SGHTA and FQGNSA. It was cDNA, reverse transcribed from extracted RNA, that served as the sequencing template. Produced via immunoSEQ multiplex PCR; TCRdb's table is partial and in-frame only. The sample holds around 270,000 clones, roughly 60% seen once. Sequences were derived from CD4+ T cells sorted from blood, sampled at week 24, from a patient treated with tofacitinib. The receptor was derived from a human donor with alopecia areata. This chain uses TRBV7-2 with TRBJ2-3, with 9 bases lining up with TRBD2. The CDR3 spells CASSPGLATDTQYF. In nucleotides, the CDR3 is TGTGCCAGCAGCCCGGGACTAGCTACAGATACGCAGTATTTT.